The 22 T cell receptor beta chains listed next were all sequenced from one sample in a study of blood T cell repertoires in COVID-19. Only in-frame clones appear in the TCRdb table, and some are missing; sequencing was by immunoSEQ multiplex PCR. The sample carries roughly 330,000 clones, around nine tenths recorded once. Specimen: PBMCs or T cells enriched from blood (not recorded which). Source of these receptors: a man aged 30 to 45 who had recovered from COVID-19.

The chain links TRBV5-1 to TRBJ1-4; D might be TRBD1 (5 bases). Between the trimmed V and J ends, which lost 0 bases and 3 bases, there was a span of 12 bases. The germline V gene encodes CDR1 SGHRS and CDR2 YFSETQ. The CDR3 runs 16 residues. DNA of the CDR3: TGCGCCAGCAGCTTGGCGGGCAGGGCGGCTAATGAAAAACTGTTTTTT. It specifies CASSLAGRAANEKLFF. The variable domain in full, completed from reference TRBV5-1 and TRBJ1-4, reads KAGVTQTPRYLIKTRGQQVTLSCSPISGHRSVSWYQQTPGQGLQFLFEYFSETQRNKGNFPGRFSGRQFSNSRSEMNVSTLELGDSALYLCASSLAGRAANEKLFFGSGTQLSVL.

The chain combines TRBV28 with TRBJ2-1; D is unresolved. Trimming took off 0 bases at V and 2 bases at J, with 5 bases between the two ends. CDR3 size: 14 residues. Germline V gives CDR1 MDHEN, CDR2 SYDVKM. In DNA, the CDR3 is TGTGCCAGCAGTTTATGGCAGGCCTACAATGAGCAGTTCTTC. The encoded protein is CASSLWQAYNEQFF.

The chain couples TRBV28 to TRBJ1-5; D possibly corresponds to TRBD1 (6 bases). The CDR3 sequence is 15 residues long. The germline CDR1 and CDR2 sequences are MDHEN and SYDVKM. V dropped 4 bases and J dropped 3 bases, with 13 bases sitting between them. The CDR3 DNA is TGTGCCAGCAGTTCAGGGTTGGGGGCCAATCAGCCCCAGCATTTT. Translation gives CASSSGLGANQPQHF.

The chain couples TRBV5-4 to TRBJ2-4; TRBD1 aligns across 9 bases. V lost 4 bases and J lost 0; bases outside the gene matches: 8. Germline V CDR1 and CDR2: SGHNT, YYREEE (reference sequence). CDR3 length: 17 amino acids. CDR3 sequence reads: CASSPGTGSGAKNIQYF. The DNA for the CDR3 is TGTGCCAGCAGCCCGGGGACAGGGTCAGGAGCCAAAAACATTCAGTACTTC.

The rearrangement uses TRBV28 and TRBJ1-4; D is perhaps TRBD1 (6 bases). There are 16 residues in the CDR3. In germline, CDR1 is MDHEN, CDR2 SYDVKM. V was pared by 2 bases and J by 8 bases, with 18 bases between. This CDR3 is CASSLEGGPLGEKLFF. The CDR3 DNA reads TGTGCCAGCAGTTTAGAAGGGGGACCCCTAGGCGAAAAACTGTTTTTT. The full variable domain, with the rest looked up from reference TRBV28 and TRBJ1-4, is DVKVTQSSRYLVKRTGEKVFLECVQDMDHENMFWYRQDPGLGLRLIYFSYDVKMKEKGDIPEGYSVSREKKERFSLILESASTNQTSMYLCASSLEGGPLGEKLFFGSGTQLSVL.

The chain couples TRBV6-1 to TRBJ2-3; TRBD2 agrees at 10 bases. This CDR3 region has 17 residues. The germline V gene has CDR1 MNHNS and CDR2 SASEGT. The V and J ends lost 3 bases and 3 bases, in that order; junction bases with no gene match: 9. CDR3 sequence: CASSEGPSGGETDTQYF. CDR3 DNA sequence: TGTGCCAGCAGTGAGGGGCCTAGCGGGGGAGAGACAGATACGCAGTATTTT.

This clone was detected only once. The chain links TRBV28 to TRBJ2-7; TRBD1 matches at 9 bases. The germline V gene has CDR1 MDHEN and CDR2 SYDVKM. Unmatched junction bases numbered 9, after V lost 6 bases and J lost 3 bases. The CDR3 runs to 15 residues. The CDR3 protein is CASRPPATGGYEQYF. In DNA form, the CDR3 reads TGTGCCAGCAGGCCTCCAGCGACAGGGGGCTACGAGCAGTACTTC.

This clone was seen once. The DNA for the CDR3 is TGTGCCAGCAGTCCTTGGACAGGGCAAGGCTACACCTTC. It encodes CASSPWTGQGYTF. The rearrangement joins TRBV6-5 to TRBJ1-2, with 8 bases lining up with TRBD1. The CDR3 sequence is 13 residues long. Per germline, CDR1 MNHEY and CDR2 SVGAGI. J was trimmed by 8 bases and V by 5 bases; bases with no gene match: 7.

The chain has TRBV6-5 and TRBJ1-3; perhaps TRBD1 as D (5 bases). The germline V and J ends were trimmed by 6 bases and 7 bases, with 13 bases remaining between them. The germline gives CDR1 MNHEY, CDR2 SVGAGI. This CDR3 has 13 amino acids. This CDR3 is CASRLGGSNTIYF. The DNA of the CDR3 is TGTGCCAGCAGACTCGGGGGGTCGAACACCATATATTTT.

V is TRBV24-1 and J is TRBJ1-2; tentative D call: TRBD1 (5 bases). This CDR3 spans 13 amino acids. Germline values: CDR1 KGHDR, CDR2 SFDVKD. Trimming removed 0 bases from V and 8 bases from J, with 9 bases in between. The CDR3 loop is CATSDLHQGGYTF. CDR3 coding DNA: TGTGCCACCAGTGATTTGCATCAGGGCGGCTACACCTTC.

V is TRBV6-5 and J is TRBJ1-1; D not certain. CDR1 is MNHEY, CDR2 SVGAGI, per germline. The CDR3 length is 14 residues. V lost 2 bases, J lost 11 bases, and 18 bases lay in between. The CDR3 DNA follows: TGTGCCAGCAGTTACGCAAAAGGTGAGCCAGGCGCTTTCTTT. Its translation: CASSYAKGEPGAFF.

The chain carries TRBV28 and TRBJ1-5, with D possibly being TRBD1 (6 bases). The CDR3 contains 16 residues. CDR1 MDHEN and CDR2 SYDVKM come from the germline V gene. V shed 5 bases and J shed 0 bases, with 14 bases lying between them. The CDR3 coding sequence is TGTGCCAGCAGTCCGCGGGGGGCTCTTAGCAATCAGCCCCAGCATTTT. Translating gives CASSPRGALSNQPQHF.

This sequence joins TRBV24-1 and TRBJ2-5, with 7 bases identical to TRBD2. Germline V gene lookup returns CDR1 KGHDR and CDR2 SFDVKD. The CDR3 covers 15 residues. V lost 4 bases to trimming and J lost 6 bases; unmatched junction nucleotides: 10. In DNA form, the CDR3 reads TGTGCCACCAGTGACTCGATGGCGGGGGTAAAGACCCAGTACTTC. Translation gives CATSDSMAGVKTQYF.

This clone was picked up one time. This rearrangement joins TRBV3-1 (or the pseudogene TRBV3-2) to TRBJ2-3, with 8 positions matching TRBD2. The J segment lost 2 bases and the V segment lost 2 bases, leaving 9 bases of the junction unmatched. The germline V gene encodes CDR1 LGHDT and CDR2 YNNKEL (reference sequence). The CDR3 contains 17 residues. This chain's CDR3 is CASSQTGGDAFTDTQYF. Here the CDR3 DNA reads TGTGCCAGCAGCCAAACCGGGGGGGATGCCTTCACAGATACGCAGTATTTT.

This clone appeared a single time. The V call is TRBV2, the J call TRBJ2-2; D is possibly TRBD1 (6 bases). The germline V gene encodes CDR1 SNHLY and CDR2 FYNNEI. Trimming pared 5 bases from V and 4 bases from J, leaving 17 bases between. There are 16 residues in the CDR3. The CDR3 here is CASSPPPGRGTGELFF. The CDR3 coding sequence is TGTGCCAGCAGTCCACCCCCGGGCAGGGGCACCGGGGAGCTGTTTTTT.

The DNA for the CDR3 is TGTGCCACCAGCTACTACGGTGGGACAGGGCAAGAGACCCAGTACTTC. This gives the protein CATSYYGGTGQETQYF. The chain has TRBV24-1 and TRBJ2-5, with TRBD1 identical over 9 bases. J was trimmed by 2 bases and V by 7 bases; bases with no gene match: 10. This CDR3 region has 16 residues. The V gene's germline CDR1 is KGHDR and CDR2 SFDVKD.

This clone has just one count. The gene calls are TRBV5-1 and TRBJ1-6; TRBD1 matches 7 bases. This CDR3 has 16 residues. Germline lookup yields CDR1 SGHRS and CDR2 YFSETQ. V lost 2 bases to trimming and J lost 7 bases; unmatched junction nucleotides: 9. CDR3 DNA sequence: TGCGCCAGCAGCTTTGGGAACAGGGGCGGGAATTCACCCCTCCACTTT. This sequence encodes CASSFGNRGGNSPLHF.

The chain employs TRBV28 and TRBJ1-2; 9 nucleotides match TRBD1. The V and J ends lost 4 bases and 4 bases, in that order; junction bases with no gene match: 10. This CDR3 is 16 amino acids long. Germline V gives CDR1 MDHEN, CDR2 SYDVKM. The CDR3 region is CASSSPGTGQAYGYTF. The CDR3 nucleotides read TGTGCCAGCAGTTCCCCCGGGACAGGGCAAGCCTATGGCTACACCTTC.

The rearrangement joins TRBV11-1 to TRBJ2-7; D may be TRBD1 (6 bases). CDR1 SGHAT and CDR2 FQDESV come from the germline V gene (reference sequence). V gave up 5 bases and J gave up 6 bases, with 14 bases separating them. This CDR3 is 13 amino acids long. DNA of the CDR3: TGTGCCAGCAGCCATGGGGCAGGGGTCGAGCAGTACTTC. Translated: CASSHGAGVEQYF.

This clone was seen once. This chain links TRBV9 with TRBJ2-3; 10 nucleotides agree with TRBD2. Germline V lookup: CDR1 SGDLS, CDR2 YYNGEE. The length of the CDR3 is 17 residues. V shed 0 bases and J 1 base; nucleotides not matched to a gene: 5. CDR3 sequence reads: CASSVEERGGGTDTQYF. CDR3 sequence (DNA): TGTGCCAGCAGCGTAGAGGAGCGGGGGGGAGGCACAGATACGCAGTATTTT. Full variable domain (rest looked up from reference TRBV9 and TRBJ2-3): DSGVTQTPKHLITATGQRVTLRCSPRSGDLSVYWYQQSLDQGLQFLIQYYNGEERAKGNILERFSAQQFPDLHSELNLSSLELGDSALYFCASSVEERGGGTDTQYFGPGTRLTVL.

The J gene is TRBJ1-6, the V gene TRBV7-8, with TRBD1 as a possible D gene (6 bases). V was shortened by 7 bases and J by 9 bases, with 22 bases between the two germline ends. Germline V CDR1 and CDR2: SGHVS, FQNEAQ. The CDR3 extends over 16 amino acids. The CDR3 DNA sequence: TGTGCCAGCATCCTAGGGGGGGCAGGGTTTTTTTCACCCCTCCACTTT. It translates to CASILGGAGFFSPLHF.

This clone has just a few counts. The chain joins TRBV9 to TRBJ2-5; D perhaps matches TRBD2 (7 bases). The V and J ends lost 0 bases and 2 bases respectively, with 11 bases between them. The CDR3 sequence is 15 residues long. Germline lookup yields CDR1 SGDLS and CDR2 YYNGEE. CDR3 protein: CASSVAGGPQETQYF. Here the CDR3 DNA reads TGTGCCAGCAGCGTAGCGGGGGGCCCACAAGAGACCCAGTACTTC.